This T cell receptor beta chain stems from a study of cytomegalovirus exposure and HLA in healthy donors. V lost 7 bases, J lost 2 bases, and 5 bases stayed unmatched. The germline gives CDR1 SGHRS, CDR2 YFSETQ. The CDR3 sequence is 15 residues long. PCR involved 60 Vbeta and 13 Jbeta primers. The data were produced by immunoSEQ multiplex PCR, yet TCRdb's version contains in-frame clones alone and is incomplete. Among some 220,000 clones, 70% to 85% were seen once, and the ten largest hold 2.5% to 3%. The receptor comes from a woman aged 60-70 years in good health and CMV-seropositive. V gene TRBV5-1 combines with J gene TRBJ2-3; 12 nucleotides agree with TRBD2. Sequenced: PBMCs. CDR3: CASRTSGDLTDTQYF. CDR3 bases: TGCGCCAGCCGGACTAGCGGGGACCTCACAGATACGCAGTATTTT.